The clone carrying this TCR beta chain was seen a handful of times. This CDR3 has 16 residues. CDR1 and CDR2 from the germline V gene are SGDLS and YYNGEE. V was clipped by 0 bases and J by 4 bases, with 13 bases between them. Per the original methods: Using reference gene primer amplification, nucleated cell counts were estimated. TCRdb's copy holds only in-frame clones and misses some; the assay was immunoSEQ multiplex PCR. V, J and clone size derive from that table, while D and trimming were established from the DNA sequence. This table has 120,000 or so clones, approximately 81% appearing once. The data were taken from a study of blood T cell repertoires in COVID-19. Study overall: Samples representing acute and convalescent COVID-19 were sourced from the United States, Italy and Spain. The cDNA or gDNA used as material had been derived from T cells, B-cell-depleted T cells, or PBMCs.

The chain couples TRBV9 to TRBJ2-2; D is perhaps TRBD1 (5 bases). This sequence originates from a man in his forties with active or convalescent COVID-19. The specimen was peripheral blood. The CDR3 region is CASSVGSDSRTGELFF. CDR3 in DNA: TGTGCCAGCAGCGTAGGATCTGACAGCCGCACCGGGGAGCTGTTTTTT.